This TCR beta chain was found in a study of shared clonotypes between healthy human individuals. Study conclusions and caveats: The study generally estimated greater richness for naive than memory subsets. Specimens sampled were limited to blood, with tissue repertoires likely differing.

For every subset, genomic DNA was evenly distributed across several immunoSEQ plates. Assay used: immunoSEQ multiplex PCR; TCRdb lists only in-frame clones, some missing. The sample yields under 1 million clones, around 96% seen once. The naive CD8 population came from CD45RO-negative cells selected for CCR7, without terminally differentiated effector memory CD45RA+ cells. Notes on this clone: Its matching antigen is unknown.

V dropped 2 bases and J dropped 11 bases, with 18 bases sitting between them. Germline V gene lookup returns CDR1 MDHEN and CDR2 SYDVKM. The CDR3 contains 14 residues. Sequenced sample: naive CD8+ T cells sorted from blood. The J gene is TRBJ1-1, the V gene TRBV28, with D unclear. The source is a man between 25 and 39 years old in good health. The CDR3 reads CASSLDGEGVKAFF. The CDR3 DNA reads as TGTGCCAGCAGTTTAGACGGCGAGGGTGTCAAGGCTTTCTTT.